The clone carrying this TCR beta chain was observed a few times. The antigen is not known. The data were obtained in a study of cytomegalovirus exposure and HLA in healthy donors. Germline V lookup: CDR1 SGHRS, CDR2 YFSETQ. V lost 7 bases and J lost 6; bases outside the gene matches: 12. This CDR3 is 15 amino acids long. Researchers ran the PCR with 60 Vbeta and 13 Jbeta primers. Repertoires were generated with immunoSEQ multiplex PCR, while TCRdb's copy carries only in-frame clones and drops some. The data show about 160,000 clones, 84% seen once. Study-wide points: Earlier analysis yielded a pattern in which most TCR beta V segments were productive about 90% or about 30% of the time.

The source of this sequence is a man aged 18-30 years in good health and CMV-seronegative. The chain combines TRBV5-1 with TRBJ2-1, with 8 nucleotides matching TRBD1. The specimen was PBMCs. The CDR3 DNA follows: TGCGCCAGCTGCCTGGACAGGGTCGACCTCAATGAGCAGTTCTTC. Its translation is CASCLDRVDLNEQFF.